The subject of this entry is one T cell receptor (beta chain). The antigen is undetermined. This sample stems from a study of CXCR3-negative and CXCR3-positive naive CD8 T cells. Study-level information: Summed over all libraries, TRB reads came to about 140 million, with about 1.5 +/- 0.3 million per library.

Researchers reported sorting every CD8+ T cell subset in triplicate, around 300,000 cells per sort. CD45RO-CCR7+CD27+CD95- characterized naive CD8+ T cells. 5' RACE with UMI labels generated the TRB cDNA libraries. TCRdb re-called the 5' RACE reads and shows each CDR3 protein once, DNA omitted. Its clone listing holds just under 9,000 distinct CDR3 sequences. Whole-study findings and limits: Memory CD8+ cells showed much lower diversity, while both naive subsets were comparably high.

The sequence was obtained from a human donor in good health. Some clones in this sample may be carry-over from other donors' samples. Material for sequencing was naive CXCR3- CD8+ T cells from blood. Subset denoted: CD45RO-CCR7+CD27+CD95- naive CD8+ T cells lacking CXCR3 (TNR3-).

The CDR3 spells CASSLGFVQYF. The rearrangement links TRBV12-3 or TRBV12-4 to TRBJ2-7. The CDR3 spans 11 residues.